The 20 T cell receptor beta chains below were found in one sample sequenced in a study of T cell repertoires in cytomegalovirus infection. Using its own MiXCR run on the reads, TCRdb lists one record per CDR3 protein. The sample carries some 220,000 distinct CDR3 sequences, 38% recorded once. What these receptors recognize is not known. The sample in question was CD8+ T cells from cultured PBMCs, obtained from culture after CMV antigen stimulation. These receptors were taken from a human donor in good health (CMV status not recorded). Some clones in this sample may be carry-over from other donors' samples.

This clonotype showed up just a few times. The chain has TRBV10-2 and TRBJ2-1, with D perhaps matching TRBD1 or TRBD2 (5 bases each). CDR1 and CDR2 from the germline V gene are WSHSY and SAAADI. Trimming took off 2 bases at V and 1 base at J, with 6 bases between the two ends. There are 14 residues in the CDR3. This chain's CDR3 is CASSEEGSYNEQFF. As DNA, the CDR3 is TGCGCCAGCAGTGAGGAGGGGTCCTACAATGAGCAGTTCTTC.

This clonotype was seen ten or more times. V and J are TRBV6-4 and TRBJ2-2; possibly TRBD1 for D (5 bases). This CDR3 is built from 14 residues. Trimming left V 4 bases short and J 5 bases short, with 11 bases between. Germline CDR1 reads MRHNA; CDR2 reads SNTAGT. This CDR3 reads CASSGGSTTGELFF. CDR3 bases: TGTGCCAGCAGTGGGGGCAGCACAACCGGGGAGCTGTTTTTT.

V and J are TRBV4-1 and TRBJ1-6; a possible D gene is TRBD1 (5 bases). Trimming cost V 0 bases and J 14 bases, with 17 bases left between them. This CDR3 region has 15 residues. Germline V CDR1 and CDR2: MGHRA, YSYEKL. The CDR3 sequence is CASSQEDQGPGALHF. Written as DNA, the CDR3 is TGCGCCAGCAGCCAAGAGGACCAGGGCCCCGGGGCCCTCCACTTT.

The chain combines TRBV2 with TRBJ1-5; the D gene is possibly TRBD1 (5 bases). The CDR3 runs to 15 residues. Per germline, CDR1 SNHLY and CDR2 FYNNEI. The V and J ends lost 3 bases and 11 bases respectively, with 20 bases between them. CDR3 protein: CASSDGWALGGAQHF. The DNA of the CDR3 is TGTGCCAGCAGTGACGGGTGGGCTCTCGGGGGGGCCCAGCATTTT.

This sequence joins TRBV25-1 and TRBJ2-1, with D possibly TRBD1 on 5 matching bases. The CDR3 runs to 13 residues. V was clipped by 0 bases and J by 7 bases, with 7 bases between them. Germline V gene lookup returns CDR1 MGHDK and CDR2 SYGVNS. The CDR3 loop reads CASSEYGANEQFF. CDR3 nucleotides: TGTGCCAGCAGTGAATATGGGGCTAATGAGCAGTTCTTC.

This rearrangement joins TRBV11-2 to TRBJ2-7; TRBD1 aligns across 8 bases. The CDR3 contains 15 residues. With 2 bases clipped from V and 3 bases from J, the junction kept 6 bases outside the gene matches. The germline CDR1 and CDR2 sequences are SGHAT and FQNNGV. CDR3 region: CASSLTDRAYYEQYF. The CDR3 DNA sequence: TGTGCCAGCAGCTTAACGGACAGGGCCTACTACGAGCAGTACTTC.

This clonotype was seen a few times. The chain has TRBV19 and TRBJ1-5, with D perhaps matching TRBD1 (6 bases). Trimming took 5 bases from V and 5 from J, leaving 16 bases between them. The CDR3 loop spans 15 amino acids. Germline V gives CDR1 LNHDA, CDR2 SQIVND (reference sequence). CDR3 nucleotide sequence: TGTGCCAGTAGTTGGAGGGGACAAGCGGATCAGCCCCAGCATTTT. As protein: CASSWRGQADQPQHF.

This clonotype turned up a few times. The rearrangement links TRBV7-3 to TRBJ2-1, with 9 bases fitting TRBD2. Germline CDR1 SGHTA, CDR2 FQGTGA. Trimming at V came to 1 base and at J to 0 bases, leaving 10 bases not matched to a gene. This CDR3 contains 19 residues. The chain's CDR3 is CASSLSGGGGYSSYNEQFF. In DNA form, the CDR3 reads TGTGCCAGCAGCTTAAGCGGGGGGGGAGGGTACAGCTCCTACAATGAGCAGTTCTTC.

This clonotype occurred many times. The chain is built from TRBV28 and TRBJ1-4; no definite D call. The CDR3 has 12 residues. CDR1 is MDHEN, CDR2 SYDVKM, per germline. V lost 6 bases and J lost 10, with 12 bases in between. CDR3 in amino acids: CASSTPRTKLFF. DNA for the CDR3: TGTGCCAGCAGCACCCCCCGGACAAAACTGTTTTTT. Looking up the rest from reference TRBV28 and TRBJ1-4 gives the full variable domain: DVKVTQSSRYLVKRTGEKVFLECVQDMDHENMFWYRQDPGLGLRLIYFSYDVKMKEKGDIPEGYSVSREKKERFSLILESASTNQTSMYLCASSTPRTKLFFGSGTQLSVL.

This clonotype showed up just a few times. The chain recombines TRBV5-6 with TRBJ2-1; D is ambiguous. Deletions cut 3 bases from V and 10 bases from J, with 11 bases between. CDR3 length: 12 amino acids. Germline V CDR1 and CDR2: SGHDT, YYEEEE. CDR3 sequence: CASSSLLGEQFF. The CDR3 DNA sequence: TGTGCCAGCAGCTCCCTTTTGGGAGAGCAGTTCTTC.

The sample holds many counts of this clonotype. The V call is TRBV7-2, the J call TRBJ2-3; a weak D match, TRBD2 (6 bases). The CDR3 is 18 amino acids. Trimming stripped 5 bases from V and 2 bases from J, with 23 bases between. Per germline, CDR1 SGHTA and CDR2 FQGNSA. CDR3 nucleotides: TGTGCCAGCAGCCCCTCGAGCTTCGGGGGAGGAACCACAGATACGCAGTATTTT. Translated: CASSPSSFGGGTTDTQYF.

The gene calls are TRBV7-4 and TRBJ1-1, with D unresolved. CDR3 length: 14 residues. V lost 4 bases and J 4 bases, leaving 13 bases between the germline ends. CDR1 and CDR2 from the germline V gene are SGHVT and SQSDAQ. Written as DNA, the CDR3 is TGTGCCAGCAGCTCGGTGTTTTCTCCCACTGAAGCTTTCTTT. Protein product: CASSSVFSPTEAFF.

This clonotype showed up just a few times. The J gene is TRBJ2-1, the V gene TRBV5-6; D possibly corresponds to TRBD2 (6 bases). The CDR3 loop spans 14 amino acids. Trimming left V 0 bases short and J 8 bases short, with 12 bases between. Germline CDR1 is SGHDT and CDR2 is YYEEEE. As DNA, the CDR3 is TGTGCCAGCAGCTTGGTGCTAGCGCCCCATGAGCAGTTCTTC. Its translation is CASSLVLAPHEQFF. Full variable domain (outside the CDR3, taken from reference TRBV5-6 and TRBJ2-1): DAGVTQSPTHLIKTRGQQVTLRCSPKSGHDTVSWYQQALGQGPQFIFQYYEEEERQRGNFPDRFSGHQFPNYSSELNVNALLLGDSALYLCASSLVLAPHEQFFGPGTRLTVL.

This chain links TRBV12-3 or TRBV12-4 with TRBJ2-7; D is perhaps TRBD2 (5 bases). V lost 2 bases to trimming and J lost 3 bases, with 8 bases between them. This CDR3 contains 13 residues. The DNA of the CDR3 is TGTGCCAGCAGTTTAAACCGGGACTACGAGCAGTACTTC. Amino acid sequence: CASSLNRDYEQYF.

The chain recombines TRBV5-5 with TRBJ2-1; maybe TRBD2 (5 bases). Germline CDR1 is SGHKS and CDR2 is YYEKEE (reference sequence). The length of the CDR3 is 15 residues. V was pared by 4 bases and J by 2 bases, with 13 bases between. CDR3 DNA sequence: TGTGCCAGCAGCCGGGATTCGAGGACCTACAATGAGCAGTTCTTC. Translation gives CASSRDSRTYNEQFF.

The chain recombines TRBV11-2 with TRBJ1-1; the D gene is possibly TRBD1 (5 bases). Trimming took off 7 bases at V and 4 bases at J, with 13 bases between the two ends. Looked up from germline, CDR1 is SGHAT and CDR2 is FQNNGV. The CDR3 is made up of 13 amino acids. The chain's CDR3 is CASTPWGSTEAFF. CDR3 nucleotide sequence: TGTGCCAGCACTCCCTGGGGCAGCACTGAAGCTTTCTTT.

This clonotype has a handful of counts. The CDR3 bases are TGTGCCAGCAGCCCGGGGCAGGGGGTCAATCAGCCCCAGCATTTT. It encodes CASSPGQGVNQPQHF. The chain combines TRBV27 with TRBJ1-5; TRBD1 matches at 7 bases. Per germline, CDR1 MNHEY and CDR2 SMNVEV (reference sequence). The length of the CDR3 is 15 residues. The J segment lost 3 bases and the V segment lost 6 bases, leaving 8 bases of the junction unmatched.

This chain connects TRBV9 to TRBJ1-5; 7 bases map to TRBD1. Germline loops: CDR1 SGDLS, CDR2 YYNGEE. Losses at the gene ends were 3 bases for V and 1 base for J; bases not matched to a gene: 4. The CDR3 has 15 amino acids. DNA of the CDR3: TGTGCCAGCAGCGGAGGGACAGAGAGCAATCAGCCCCAGCATTTT. Encoded protein: CASSGGTESNQPQHF. Supplemented by reference TRBV9 and TRBJ1-5, the full variable domain reads DSGVTQTPKHLITATGQRVTLRCSPRSGDLSVYWYQQSLDQGLQFLIQYYNGEERAKGNILERFSAQQFPDLHSELNLSSLELGDSALYFCASSGGTESNQPQHFGDGTRLSIL.

This clonotype occurred a few times. The gene calls are TRBV28 and TRBJ1-2, with TRBD1 matching over 8 bases. The germline CDR1 and CDR2 sequences are MDHEN and SYDVKM. CDR3 length equals 14 residues. J was trimmed by 4 bases and V by 6 bases; bases with no gene match: 7. The CDR3 sequence: CASSPETGVYGYTF. CDR3 in DNA: TGTGCCAGCAGCCCCGAGACAGGGGTCTATGGCTACACCTTC.

The V and J genes are TRBV4-1 and TRBJ2-3; 9 bases are a match to TRBD2. The CDR3 contains 16 residues. The junction had 8 bases not matched to a gene; V was cut back by 4 bases and J by 3 bases. Germline-derived CDR1 and CDR2 are MGHRA and YSYEKL. CDR3 DNA sequence: TGCGCCAGCAGCCCGGCTAGCGGGATGCCGACAGATACGCAGTATTTT. Protein: CASSPASGMPTDTQYF.